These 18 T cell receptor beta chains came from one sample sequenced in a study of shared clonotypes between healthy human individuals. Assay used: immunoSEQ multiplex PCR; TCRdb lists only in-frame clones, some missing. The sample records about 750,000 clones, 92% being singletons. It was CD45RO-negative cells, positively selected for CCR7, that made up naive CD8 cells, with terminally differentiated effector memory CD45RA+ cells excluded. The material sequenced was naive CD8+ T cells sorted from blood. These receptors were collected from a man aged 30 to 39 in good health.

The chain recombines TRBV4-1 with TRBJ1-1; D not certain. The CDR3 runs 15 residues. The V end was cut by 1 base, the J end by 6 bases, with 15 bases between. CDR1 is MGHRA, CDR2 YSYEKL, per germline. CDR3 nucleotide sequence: TGCGCCAGCAGCCAAGCGGGCCAACTCAACGCTGAAGCTTTCTTT. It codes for CASSQAGQLNAEAFF.

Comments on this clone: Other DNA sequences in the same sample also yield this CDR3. CDR3 sequence reads: CASSPRGGGSYEQYF. DNA of the CDR3: TGTGCCAGCAGTCCCCGGGGAGGGGGTTCCTACGAGCAGTACTTC. The chain has TRBV27 and TRBJ2-7; tentatively, D is TRBD2 (7 bases). The germline CDR1 and CDR2 sequences are MNHEY and SMNVEV (reference sequence). The length of the CDR3 is 15 residues. V dropped 5 bases and J dropped 1 base, with 15 bases sitting between them.

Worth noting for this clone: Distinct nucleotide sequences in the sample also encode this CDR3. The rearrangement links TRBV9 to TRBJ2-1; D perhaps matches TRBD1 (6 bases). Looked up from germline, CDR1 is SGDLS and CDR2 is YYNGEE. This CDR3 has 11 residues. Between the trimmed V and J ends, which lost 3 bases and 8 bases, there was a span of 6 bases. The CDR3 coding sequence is TGTGCCAGCAGCGAGGGGGATGAGCAGTTCTTC. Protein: CASSEGDEQFF.

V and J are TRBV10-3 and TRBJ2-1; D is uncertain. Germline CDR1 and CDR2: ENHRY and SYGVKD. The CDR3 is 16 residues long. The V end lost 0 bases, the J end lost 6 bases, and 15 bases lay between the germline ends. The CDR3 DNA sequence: TGTGCCATCAGTGAGTCCGGCTCAAATAGGCTCAATGAGCAGTTCTTC. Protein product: CAISESGSNRLNEQFF.

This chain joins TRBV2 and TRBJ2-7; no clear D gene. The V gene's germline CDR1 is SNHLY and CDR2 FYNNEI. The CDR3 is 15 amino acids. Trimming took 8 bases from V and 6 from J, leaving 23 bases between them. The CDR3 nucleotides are TGTGCCAGCCAACCGCGCCTGGATTTCCTATTCGAGCAGTACTTC. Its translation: CASQPRLDFLFEQYF. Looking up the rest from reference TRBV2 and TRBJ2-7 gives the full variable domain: EPEVTQTPSHQVTQMGQEVILRCVPISNHLYFYWYRQILGQKVEFLVSFYNNEISEKSEIFDDQFSVERPDGSNFTLKIRSTKLEDSAMYFCASQPRLDFLFEQYFGPGTRLTVT.

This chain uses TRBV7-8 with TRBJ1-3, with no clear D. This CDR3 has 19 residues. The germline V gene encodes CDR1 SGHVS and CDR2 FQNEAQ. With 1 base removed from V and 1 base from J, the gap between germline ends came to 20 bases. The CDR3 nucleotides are TGTGCCAGCAGCTTAGAAGTTGTTTCGGGTCTGATGTCTGGAAACACCATATATTTT. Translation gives CASSLEVVSGLMSGNTIYF.

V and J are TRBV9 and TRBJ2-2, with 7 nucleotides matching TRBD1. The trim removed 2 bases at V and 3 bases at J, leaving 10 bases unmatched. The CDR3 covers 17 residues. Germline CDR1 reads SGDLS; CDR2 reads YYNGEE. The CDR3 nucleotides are TGTGCCAGCAGCGTCATGGGGGTGGGGACAGACACCGGGGAGCTGTTTTTT. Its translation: CASSVMGVGTDTGELFF.

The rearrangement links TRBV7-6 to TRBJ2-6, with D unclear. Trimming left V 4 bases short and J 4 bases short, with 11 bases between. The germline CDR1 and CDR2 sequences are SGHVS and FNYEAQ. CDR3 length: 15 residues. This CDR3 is CASSSAAMGANVLTF. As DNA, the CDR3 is TGTGCCAGCAGCTCAGCTGCGATGGGGGCCAACGTCCTGACTTTC. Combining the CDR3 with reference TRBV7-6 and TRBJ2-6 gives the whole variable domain GAGVSQSPRYKVTKRGQDVALRCDPISGHVSLYWYRQALGQGPEFLTYFNYEAQQDKSGLPNDRFSAERPEGSISTLTIQRTEQRDSAMYRCASSSAAMGANVLTFGAGSRLTVL.

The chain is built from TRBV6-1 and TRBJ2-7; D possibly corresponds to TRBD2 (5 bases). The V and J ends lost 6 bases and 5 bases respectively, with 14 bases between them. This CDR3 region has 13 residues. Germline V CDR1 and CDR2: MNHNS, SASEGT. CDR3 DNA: TGTGCCAGCAGCCCTACTAGATTACACGAGCAGTACTTC. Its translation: CASSPTRLHEQYF.

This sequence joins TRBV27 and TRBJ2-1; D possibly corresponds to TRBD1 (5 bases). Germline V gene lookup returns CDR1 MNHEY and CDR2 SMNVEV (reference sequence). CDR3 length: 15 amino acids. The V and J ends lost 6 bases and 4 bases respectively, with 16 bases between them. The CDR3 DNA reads TGTGCCAGCAGACTAACACAGGATAGTTACAATGAGCAGTTCTTC. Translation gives CASRLTQDSYNEQFF.

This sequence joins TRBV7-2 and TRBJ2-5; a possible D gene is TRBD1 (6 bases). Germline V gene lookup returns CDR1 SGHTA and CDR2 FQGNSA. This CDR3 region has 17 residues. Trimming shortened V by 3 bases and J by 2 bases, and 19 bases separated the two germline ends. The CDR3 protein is CASSFRLPRGWQETQYF. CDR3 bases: TGTGCCAGCAGCTTCCGTCTCCCCAGGGGATGGCAAGAGACCCAGTACTTC.

The CDR3 here is CSVGGTSGTDLGETQYF. DNA of the CDR3: TGCAGCGTTGGAGGGACTAGCGGGACCGACCTGGGAGAGACCCAGTACTTC. This chain links TRBV29-1 with TRBJ2-5; 13 bases match TRBD2. V was clipped by 4 bases and J by 4 bases; unmatched bases: 12. The CDR3 is 17 residues long. The germline V gene encodes CDR1 SQVTM and CDR2 ANQGSEA. The full variable domain, its missing parts supplied by reference TRBV29-1 and TRBJ2-5, is SAVISQKPSRDICQRGTSLTIQCQVDSQVTMMFWYRQQPGQSLTLIATANQGSEATYESGFVIDKFPISRPNLTFSTLTVSNMSPEDSSIYLCSVGGTSGTDLGETQYFGPGTRLLVL.

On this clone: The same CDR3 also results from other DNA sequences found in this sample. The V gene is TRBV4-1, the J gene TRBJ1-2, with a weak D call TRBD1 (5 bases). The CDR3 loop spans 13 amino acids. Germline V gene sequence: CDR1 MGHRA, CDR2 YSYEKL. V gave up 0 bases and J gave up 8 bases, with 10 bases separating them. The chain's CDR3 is CASSQDRGRGYTF. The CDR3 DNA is TGCGCCAGCAGCCAAGATCGGGGCCGGGGCTACACCTTC.

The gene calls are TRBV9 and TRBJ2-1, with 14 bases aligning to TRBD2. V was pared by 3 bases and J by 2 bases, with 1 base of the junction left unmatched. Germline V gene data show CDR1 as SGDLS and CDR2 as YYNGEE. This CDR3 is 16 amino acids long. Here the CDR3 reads CASSGLAGGPYNEQFF. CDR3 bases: TGTGCCAGCAGCGGACTAGCGGGAGGGCCCTACAATGAGCAGTTCTTC.

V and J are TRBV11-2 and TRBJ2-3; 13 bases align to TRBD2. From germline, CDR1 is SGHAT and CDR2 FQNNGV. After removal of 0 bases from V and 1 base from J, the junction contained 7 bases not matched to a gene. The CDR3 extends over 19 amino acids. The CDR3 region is CASSLDQLAGGPGTDTQYF. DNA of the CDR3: TGTGCCAGCAGCTTAGATCAACTAGCGGGAGGGCCGGGCACAGATACGCAGTATTTT.

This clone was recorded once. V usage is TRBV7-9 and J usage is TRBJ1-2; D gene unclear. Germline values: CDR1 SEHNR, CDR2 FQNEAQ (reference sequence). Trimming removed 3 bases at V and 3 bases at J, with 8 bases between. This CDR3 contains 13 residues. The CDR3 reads CASSLMGDYGYTF. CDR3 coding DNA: TGTGCCAGCAGCTTGATGGGTGACTATGGCTACACCTTC. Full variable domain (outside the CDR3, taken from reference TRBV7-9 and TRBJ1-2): DTGVSQNPRHKITKRGQNVTFRCDPISEHNRLYWYRQTLGQGPEFLTYFQNEAQLEKSRLLSDRFSAERPKGSFSTLEIQRTEQGDSAMYLCASSLMGDYGYTFGSGTRLTVV.

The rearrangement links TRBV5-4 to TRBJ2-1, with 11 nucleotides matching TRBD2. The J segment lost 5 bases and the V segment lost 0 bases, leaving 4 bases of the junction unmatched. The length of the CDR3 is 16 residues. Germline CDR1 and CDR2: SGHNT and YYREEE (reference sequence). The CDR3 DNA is TGTGCCAGCAGCTTGGGACTACTAGCGGGAGACAATGAGCAGTTCTTC. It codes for CASSLGLLAGDNEQFF.

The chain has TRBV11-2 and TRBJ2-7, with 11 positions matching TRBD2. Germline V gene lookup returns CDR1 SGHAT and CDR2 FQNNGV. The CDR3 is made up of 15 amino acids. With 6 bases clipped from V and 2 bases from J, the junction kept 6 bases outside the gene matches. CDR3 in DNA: TGTGCCAGCAGGGCCGGGACTAGCGGTACCTACGAGCAGTACTTC. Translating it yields CASRAGTSGTYEQYF.